The rows below give T cell receptor beta chains drawn from one sample of a study of blood T cell repertoires in COVID-19. The data were produced by immunoSEQ multiplex PCR, yet TCRdb's version contains in-frame clones alone and is incomplete. Here the sample spans about 75,000 clones, approximately 82% being singletons. Sample: peripheral blood. The receptors originated from a woman aged 50 to 60 with acute or convalescent COVID-19. Both conserved end residues are trimmed from each CDR3. Fields, in order: clone size, V gene, CDR3 length, CDR3 protein. The size entry is marked missing in some rows and otherwise reads once, few, many or a size class.

clone size: NA; V gene: TRBV7-8; CDR3 length: 14; CDR3 protein: ASSSTTAGVQGEQF
clone size: NA; V gene: TRBV18; CDR3 length: 11; CDR3 protein: ASSPPLVNEQF
clone size: NA; V gene: TRBV28; CDR3 length: 12; CDR3 protein: ASRPTGGSSPLH
clone size: once; V gene: TRBV29-1; CDR3 length: 12; CDR3 protein: SVVPSGRPNEQF
clone size: NA; V gene: TRBV29-1; CDR3 length: 11; CDR3 protein: SVRTGGWTEAF
clone size: NA; V gene: TRBV28; CDR3 length: 13; CDR3 protein: ASSSLDNLRNEQF
clone size: NA; V gene: TRBV11-2; CDR3 length: 13; CDR3 protein: ASSLRGRIPGRYT
clone size: NA; V gene: TRBV5-1; CDR3 length: 13; CDR3 protein: ASSVQGAQDEKLF
clone size: NA; V gene: TRBV7-2; CDR3 length: 13; CDR3 protein: ASSLVTSGGETQY
clone size: NA; V gene: TRBV6-1; CDR3 length: 13; CDR3 protein: ASSERGQGASGYT
clone size: NA; V gene: TRBV5-1; CDR3 length: 12; CDR3 protein: ASSPTGGEYGYT
clone size: once; V gene: TRBV18; CDR3 length: 12; CDR3 protein: ASSPLSDQETQY
clone size: NA; V gene: TRBV30; CDR3 length: 13; CDR3 protein: AWSVRLEVLNEQF
clone size: NA; V gene: TRBV5-1; CDR3 length: 13; CDR3 protein: ASSLGGNSNQPQH
clone size: NA; V gene: TRBV24-1; CDR3 length: 15; CDR3 protein: PPSPCRGGHRDQPQH
clone size: NA; V gene: TRBV10-3; CDR3 length: 9; CDR3 protein: AIRLYNEQF
clone size: NA; V gene: TRBV28; CDR3 length: 12; CDR3 protein: ASTRDRRDSPLH
clone size: NA; V gene: TRBV7-6; CDR3 length: 14; CDR3 protein: ASSLGWIGDKDTQY
clone size: NA; V gene: TRBV2; CDR3 length: 13; CDR3 protein: ASSEGGTGAQPQH
clone size: NA; V gene: TRBV6-5; CDR3 length: 14; CDR3 protein: ASSSRNLATNEKLF
clone size: NA; V gene: TRBV7-2; CDR3 length: 13; CDR3 protein: ASSLGERGTDTQY
clone size: NA; V gene: TRBV15; CDR3 length: 13; CDR3 protein: ATSTRTEHNTEAF
clone size: NA; V gene: TRBV19; CDR3 length: 14; CDR3 protein: ASSIWAKRRNSEQF